This TCR beta chain was recovered during a study of T cells in Graves' hyperthyroidism and ophthalmopathy. Study summary: The blood sample was taken at first diagnosis, before treatment began. Regarding the study as a whole: Through a model of 13 V-J features, ophthalmopathy was separated from stable hyperthyroidism.

There are many counts of this clonotype. Its antigen is still unknown. Thyroid ultrasound, orbital computed tomography, clinical symptoms, and serum thyroxine and TRAb underpinned diagnoses. Researchers amplified the TCR beta CDR3 regions from RNA transcripts. With the HTBI primer set, the TCR CDR3 went through a first round of RT-PCR. Each CDR3 protein is one row after TCRdb ran MiXCR on the multiplex PCR reads. The data contain about 530,000 distinct CDR3 sequences, roughly 18% of them singletons. This receptor was obtained from a woman younger than 30 with Graves' ophthalmopathy. Material for sequencing was blood.

In DNA form, the CDR3 reads TGTGCCAGCAGATCGGACGGAAAAGCTAACTATGGCTACACCTTC. Protein product: CASRSDGKANYGYTF. The chain has TRBV28 and TRBJ1-2; D unresolved. V lost 6 bases, J lost 0 bases, and 14 bases lay in between. This CDR3 is 15 amino acids long. The germline V gene has CDR1 MDHEN and CDR2 SYDVKM.